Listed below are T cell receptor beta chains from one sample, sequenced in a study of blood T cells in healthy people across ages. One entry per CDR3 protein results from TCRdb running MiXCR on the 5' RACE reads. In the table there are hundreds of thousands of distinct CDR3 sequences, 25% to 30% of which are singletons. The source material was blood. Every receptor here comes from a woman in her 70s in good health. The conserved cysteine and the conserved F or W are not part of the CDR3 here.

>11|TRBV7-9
ASSPNMNTEAF
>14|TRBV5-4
ASSSPEGSHSYEQY
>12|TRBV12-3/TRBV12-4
ASSFSVRSNAQY
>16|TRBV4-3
ASSQGPLAGVCSYEQY
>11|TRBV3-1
ASSHLDRGEQY
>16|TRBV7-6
ASSLDGTSGGNTDTQY
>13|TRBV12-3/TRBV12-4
ASSPKGWPLYEQY
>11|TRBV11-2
ASERTSTDTQY
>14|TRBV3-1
ASSQARSSGANVLT
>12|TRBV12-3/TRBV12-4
ASSLFGLYNEQF
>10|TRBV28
ASDSRFNEQF
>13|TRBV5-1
ASEALGGSADTQY
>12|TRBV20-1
SARAFRTQETQY
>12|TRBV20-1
SASRRDITDTQY
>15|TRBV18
ASSPPVGRGAKNIQY
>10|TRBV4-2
ASRALNNEQF
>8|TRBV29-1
SVGQGEQY
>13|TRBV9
ASSATLAPTYEQY
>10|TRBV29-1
SVNRGQSEQY
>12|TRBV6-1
ASSEFGEVDTQY
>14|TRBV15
ATSRDAGNTGEKTF
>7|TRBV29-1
SVGGSYT
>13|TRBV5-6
ASSSNTDRNLEAF
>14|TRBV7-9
ASSPNPGRVGNTIY
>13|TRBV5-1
ASSGDYSYTGELF
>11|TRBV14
ASSQGYPYEQY
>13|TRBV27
ASSSRRDLAGELF
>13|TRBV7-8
ASSLVRNSYNEQF
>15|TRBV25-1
ASSERRGGASNEKLF
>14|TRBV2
ASSAPGQGPWNEQF
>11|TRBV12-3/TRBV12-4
ASSPPSNQPQH
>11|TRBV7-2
ASRLNRENEQY
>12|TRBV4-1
ASSQDFRGDEQY
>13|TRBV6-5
ASSYSSGGPGELF
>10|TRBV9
ASSGGTDTQY
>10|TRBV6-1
ASNSGTRGYT
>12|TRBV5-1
ASSLVEHRYEQY
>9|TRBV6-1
AIDRGTGYT
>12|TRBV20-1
SARGQRGSYEQY
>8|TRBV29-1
SALNTEAF
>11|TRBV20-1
SAPGSGSPEQY
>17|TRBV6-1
ASSGDRGRSGATNEKLF
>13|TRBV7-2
ASSPFPGPNEELF
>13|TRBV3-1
ASSRLTGGSETQY
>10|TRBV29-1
SVVPGNTGAF
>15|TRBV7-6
ASSFGSGQGGRETQY
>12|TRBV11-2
ASSLSARVDIQY
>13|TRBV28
ASSSREGGTDTQY